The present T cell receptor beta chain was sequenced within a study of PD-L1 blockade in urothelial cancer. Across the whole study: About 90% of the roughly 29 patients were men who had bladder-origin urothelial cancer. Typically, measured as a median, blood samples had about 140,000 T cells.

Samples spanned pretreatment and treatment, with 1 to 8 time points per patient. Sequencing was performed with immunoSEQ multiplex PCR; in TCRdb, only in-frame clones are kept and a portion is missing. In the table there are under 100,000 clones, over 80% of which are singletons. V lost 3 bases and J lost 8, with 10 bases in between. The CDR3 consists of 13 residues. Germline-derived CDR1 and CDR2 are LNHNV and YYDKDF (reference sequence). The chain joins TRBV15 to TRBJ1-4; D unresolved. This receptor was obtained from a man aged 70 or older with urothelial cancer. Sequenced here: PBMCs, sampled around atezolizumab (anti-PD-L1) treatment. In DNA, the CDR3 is TGTGCCACCAGCAGGAATGGCGGCGAAAAACTGTTTTTT. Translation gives CATSRNGGEKLFF.